The 8 T cell receptor beta chains in this list originate from one sample, sequenced in a study of identical twins. TCRdb redid the calling of the 5' RACE reads with MiXCR, one entry per CDR3 protein. This table has 500,000 or so distinct CDR3 sequences, 13% to 15% appearing once. These sequences were also reported in another study, on yellow fever vaccine responses in identical twins.

Sample: CD4+ T cells sorted from blood. The source of these receptors is a woman under 30 in good health.

This clonotype was seen a single time. The rearrangement links TRBV30 to TRBJ1-3; no clear D. This CDR3 is 12 amino acids long. V lost 0 bases and J 7 bases, leaving 7 bases between the germline ends. Germline V lookup: CDR1 GTSNPN, CDR2 SVGIG (reference sequence). The CDR3 sequence is CAWSVPRNTIYF. The CDR3 DNA is TGTGCCTGGAGTGTACCACGTAACACCATATATTTT.

This clonotype came up many times. The CDR3 spells CASSLFNRGGANEQFF. The DNA for the CDR3 is TGTGCCAGCAGTTTGTTTAACCGGGGGGGTGCAAATGAGCAGTTCTTC. The chain employs TRBV12-3 or TRBV12-4 and TRBJ2-1; the match to TRBD2 covers 8 bases. The CDR3 spans 16 residues. After removal of 3 bases from V and 7 bases from J, the junction contained 11 bases not matched to a gene.

This clonotype was picked up a small number of times. V is TRBV2 and J is TRBJ2-5, with 7 bases fitting TRBD1. Looked up from germline, CDR1 is SNHLY and CDR2 is FYNNEI. This CDR3 has 14 amino acids. J gave up 4 bases and V 5 bases, and 7 bases lay outside the gene matches. The CDR3 DNA sequence: TGTGCCAGCAGTCCGACAGGGTACGCAGAGACCCAGTACTTC. Residues: CASSPTGYAETQYF. Full variable domain (missing parts from reference TRBV2 and TRBJ2-5): EPEVTQTPSHQVTQMGQEVILRCVPISNHLYFYWYRQILGQKVEFLVSFYNNEISEKSEIFDDQFSVERPDGSNFTLKIRSTKLEDSAMYFCASSPTGYAETQYFGPGTRLLVL.

The table lists this clonotype with many counts. The chain carries TRBV5-1 and TRBJ2-2; maybe TRBD2 (6 bases). Germline V gives CDR1 SGHRS, CDR2 YFSETQ. Trimming stripped 0 bases from V and 4 bases from J, with 10 bases between. The CDR3 loop spans 15 amino acids. This CDR3 is CASSLELGGTGELFF. The CDR3 coding sequence is TGCGCCAGCAGCTTGGAATTGGGGGGCACCGGGGAGCTGTTTTTT.

This sequence joins TRBV24-1 and TRBJ2-4; D possibly corresponds to TRBD2 (6 bases). The CDR3 sequence is 14 residues long. Germline lookup yields CDR1 KGHDR and CDR2 SFDVKD. The V gene lost 5 bases and the J gene lost 12 bases, with 19 bases spanning the gap. The CDR3: CATSAGGRLSAQYF. CDR3 nucleotide sequence: TGTGCCACCAGTGCCGGGGGACGGCTGTCGGCTCAGTACTTC.

The table lists this clonotype with a few counts. The CDR3 sequence: CASGRGAYNEQFF. As DNA, the CDR3 is TGTGCCAGCGGGAGGGGGGCATACAATGAGCAGTTCTTC. The chain joins TRBV11-2 to TRBJ2-1, with D perhaps TRBD2 (7 bases). Trimming took off 8 bases at V and 4 bases at J, with 12 bases between the two ends. Per the germline V gene, CDR1 is SGHAT and CDR2 is FQNNGV. The CDR3 contains 13 residues.

CDR3 region: CASSRKTRGNTDTQYF. The CDR3 DNA reads TGTGCCAGCAGCCGAAAGACCAGGGGTAACACAGATACGCAGTATTTT. The chain carries TRBV5-6 and TRBJ2-3; tentatively, D is TRBD1 (6 bases). The CDR3 sequence is 16 residues long. The V end lost 4 bases, the J end lost 2 bases, and 17 bases lay between the germline ends. The germline V gene encodes CDR1 SGHDT and CDR2 YYEEEE.

This clonotype was counted between two and nine times. The chain uses TRBV10-3 and TRBJ2-5; D ambiguous. The germline gives CDR1 ENHRY, CDR2 SYGVKD. CDR3 length equals 13 residues. The germline V and J ends were trimmed by 7 bases and 2 bases, with 11 bases remaining between them. The CDR3 DNA reads as TGTGCCATCATTCCCGCGGTACAAGAGACCCAGTACTTC. Amino acid sequence: CAIIPAVQETQYF.